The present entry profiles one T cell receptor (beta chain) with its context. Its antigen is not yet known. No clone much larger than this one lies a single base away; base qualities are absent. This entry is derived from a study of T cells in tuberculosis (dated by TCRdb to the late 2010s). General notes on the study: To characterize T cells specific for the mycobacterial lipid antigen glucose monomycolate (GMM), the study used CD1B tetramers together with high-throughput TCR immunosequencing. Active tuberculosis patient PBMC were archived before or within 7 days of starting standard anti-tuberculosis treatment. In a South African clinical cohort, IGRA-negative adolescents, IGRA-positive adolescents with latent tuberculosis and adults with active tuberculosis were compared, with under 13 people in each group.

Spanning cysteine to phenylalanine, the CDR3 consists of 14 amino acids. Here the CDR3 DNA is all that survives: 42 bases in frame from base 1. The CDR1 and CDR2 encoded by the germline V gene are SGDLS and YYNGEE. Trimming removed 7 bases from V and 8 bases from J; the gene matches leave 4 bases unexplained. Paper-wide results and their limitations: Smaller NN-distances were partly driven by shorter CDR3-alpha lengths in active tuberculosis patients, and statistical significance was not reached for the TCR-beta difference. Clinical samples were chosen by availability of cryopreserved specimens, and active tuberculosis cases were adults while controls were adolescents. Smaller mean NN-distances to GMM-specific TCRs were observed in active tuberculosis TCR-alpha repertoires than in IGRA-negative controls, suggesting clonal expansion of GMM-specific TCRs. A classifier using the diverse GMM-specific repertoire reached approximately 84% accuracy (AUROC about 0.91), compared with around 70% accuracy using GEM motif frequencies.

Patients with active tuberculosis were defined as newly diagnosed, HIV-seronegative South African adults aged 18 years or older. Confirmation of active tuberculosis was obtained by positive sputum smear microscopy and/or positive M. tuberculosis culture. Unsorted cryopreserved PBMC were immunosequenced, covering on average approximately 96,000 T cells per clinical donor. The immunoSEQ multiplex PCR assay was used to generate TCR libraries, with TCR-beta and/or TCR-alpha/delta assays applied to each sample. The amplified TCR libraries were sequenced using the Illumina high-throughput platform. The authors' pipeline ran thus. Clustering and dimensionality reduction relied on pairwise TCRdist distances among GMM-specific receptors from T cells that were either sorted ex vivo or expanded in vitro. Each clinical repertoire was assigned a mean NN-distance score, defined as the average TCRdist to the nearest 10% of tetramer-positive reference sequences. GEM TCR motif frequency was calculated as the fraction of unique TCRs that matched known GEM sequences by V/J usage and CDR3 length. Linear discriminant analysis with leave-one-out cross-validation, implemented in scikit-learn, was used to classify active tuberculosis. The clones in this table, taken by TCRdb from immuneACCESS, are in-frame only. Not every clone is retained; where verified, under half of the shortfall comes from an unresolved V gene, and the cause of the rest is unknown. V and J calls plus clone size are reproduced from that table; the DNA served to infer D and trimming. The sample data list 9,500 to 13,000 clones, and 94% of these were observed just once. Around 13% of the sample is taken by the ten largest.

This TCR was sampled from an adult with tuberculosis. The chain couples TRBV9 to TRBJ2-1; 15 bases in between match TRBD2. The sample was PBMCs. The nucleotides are TGTGCCAGCCAGGGACTAGCGGGGGGATATGAGCAGTTCTTC. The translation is CASQGLAGGYEQFF.